This TCR beta chain was obtained from a study of T-cell reconstitution after alpha-beta-depleted transplantation in children. The study's findings and limits: T cells produced anew were the main source of T-cell counts and diversity one year after transplant. About two months after transplant, alpha-beta T cells reportedly came from several hundred expanded graft clones.

About this clonotype itself: Its matching antigen is unknown.

CDR1 SGHRS and CDR2 YFSETQ come from the germline V gene. This CDR3 spans 14 amino acids. V lost 0 bases and J 0 bases, leaving 6 bases between the germline ends. Construction of the TCRbeta library involved unique molecular identifiers. Using its own MiXCR run on the PCR reads, TCRdb lists one record per CDR3 protein. Of fewer than 700,000 distinct CDR3 sequences listed, more than 20% are singletons. Material: PBMCs, mostly from graft donor cells, obtained 360 days after TCRalphabeta/CD19-depleted stem cell transplant. The chain joins TRBV5-1 to TRBJ1-2; D unresolved. The TCR originated in a boy in the first two years of life who had a stem cell transplant for acute myeloid leukemia, so the T cells may come from the graft donor. The CDR3 DNA is TGCGCCAGCAGCTTGGCCCAGTCTAACTATGGCTACACCTTC. Its translation: CASSLAQSNYGYTF.